One sample yielded the 7 T cell receptor beta chains listed below, sequenced in a study of OX40 agonist ivuxolimab in advanced cancers. Library construction relied on the immunoSEQ multiplex PCR assay. The clones in this table, taken by TCRdb from immuneACCESS, are in-frame only. Not every clone is retained; where verified, under half of the shortfall comes from an unresolved V gene, and the cause of the rest is unknown. Recorded for this sample are about 22,000 clones; about 88% of them occurred a single time. Of the sample, 34% falls within the top ten clones. The specimen was CD4+ or CD8+ T cells sorted from blood, collected in a trial of the OX40 agonist ivuxolimab. Every receptor here comes from an adult with an advanced solid tumor such as melanoma, head and neck, liver or kidney cancer.

This clone was found once. V gene TRBV2 combines with J gene TRBJ2-7; D is unclear. This CDR3 spans 14 amino acids. Germline V gives CDR1 SNHLY, CDR2 FYNNEI. The V gene lost 4 bases and the J gene lost 0 bases, with 10 bases spanning the gap. CDR3 residues: CASSVGGSSYEQYF. The DNA for the CDR3 is TGTGCCAGCAGTGTTGGCGGAAGCTCCTACGAGCAGTACTTC.

Only one count was recorded for this clone. The chain combines TRBV9 with TRBJ2-7, with 7 bases that match TRBD2. Per the germline V gene, CDR1 is SGDLS and CDR2 is YYNGEE. This CDR3 is built from 15 residues. Trimming took 0 bases from V and 4 from J; bases not matched to a gene: 7. CDR3 in DNA: TGTGCCAGCAGCGTAGGGGCGGGAGCGGCGTACGAGCAGTACTTC. Its translation: CASSVGAGAAYEQYF. Combining the CDR3 with reference TRBV9 and TRBJ2-7 gives the whole variable domain DSGVTQTPKHLITATGQRVTLRCSPRSGDLSVYWYQQSLDQGLQFLIQYYNGEERAKGNILERFSAQQFPDLHSELNLSSLELGDSALYFCASSVGAGAAYEQYFGPGTRLTVT.

This chain joins TRBV19 and TRBJ2-2, with 10 bases aligning to TRBD2. In germline, CDR1 is LNHDA, CDR2 SQIVND (reference sequence). The CDR3 is 16 residues long. V lost 4 bases and J lost 4; bases outside the gene matches: 6. This CDR3 reads CASSNSLAGATGELFF. Written as DNA, the CDR3 is TGTGCCAGTAGTAATTCCCTAGCGGGAGCCACCGGGGAGCTGTTTTTT.

This chain uses TRBV5-4 with TRBJ2-7; D possibly corresponds to TRBD1 (6 bases). Germline loops: CDR1 SGHNT, CDR2 YYREEE (reference sequence). V lost 0 bases, J lost 1 base, and 8 bases lay in between. The CDR3 length is 14 residues. The DNA for the CDR3 is TGTGCCAGCAGCTTGGACAGGGTTTCCTACGAGCAGTACTTC. It specifies CASSLDRVSYEQYF.

This clone showed up just once. In DNA, the CDR3 is TGTGCCAGCTCACCGTCGGGACTAGCGGGAGATCCCAATGAGCAGTTCTTC. Its protein is CASSPSGLAGDPNEQFF. The V call is TRBV18, the J call TRBJ2-1, with TRBD2 matching over 14 bases. Per the germline V gene, CDR1 is KGHSH and CDR2 is LQKENI. Unmatched junction bases numbered 7, after V lost 3 bases and J lost 6 bases. The CDR3 spans 17 residues.

CDR3 sequence (DNA): TGTGCCAGCAGCCGGGGGACTAGCGCAGAGACCCAGTACTTC. It translates to CASSRGTSAETQYF. The chain links TRBV6-5 to TRBJ2-5; the match to TRBD2 covers 10 bases. The CDR3 is made up of 14 amino acids. V dropped 6 bases and J dropped 4; count of bases not matched to a gene: 5. Looked up from germline, CDR1 is MNHEY and CDR2 is SVGAGI.

The V gene is TRBV4-1, the J gene TRBJ2-5, with 11 bases aligning to TRBD1. The ends lost 1 base at V and 1 base at J; junction bases unmatched: 5. From germline, CDR1 is MGHRA and CDR2 YSYEKL. The CDR3 sequence is 17 residues long. CDR3 DNA sequence: TGCGCCAGCAGCCAAGTTCCGGGACAGGGGGGCCAAGAGACCCAGTACTTC. It is translated as CASSQVPGQGGQETQYF.